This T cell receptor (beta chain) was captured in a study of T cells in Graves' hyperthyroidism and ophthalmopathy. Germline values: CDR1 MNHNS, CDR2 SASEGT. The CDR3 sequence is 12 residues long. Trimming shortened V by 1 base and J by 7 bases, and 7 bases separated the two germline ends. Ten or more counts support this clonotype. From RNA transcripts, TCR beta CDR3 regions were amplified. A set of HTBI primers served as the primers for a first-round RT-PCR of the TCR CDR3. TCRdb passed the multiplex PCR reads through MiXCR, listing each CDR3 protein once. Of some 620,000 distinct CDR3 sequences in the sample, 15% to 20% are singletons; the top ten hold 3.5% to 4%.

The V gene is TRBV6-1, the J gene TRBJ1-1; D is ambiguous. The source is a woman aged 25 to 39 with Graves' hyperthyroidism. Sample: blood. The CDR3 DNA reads TGTGCCAGCAGTGAAGGAGGCTTTGAAGCTTTCTTT. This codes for CASSEGGFEAFF.